The rows below give T cell receptor beta chains drawn from one sample of a study of T cells in Graves' hyperthyroidism and ophthalmopathy. TCRdb ran MiXCR on the multiplex PCR reads and lists one entry per CDR3 protein. The sample consists of 490,000 or so distinct CDR3 sequences, about 16% of them appearing once. Sequenced: blood. The receptors were sampled from a woman aged 25 to 39 with Graves' ophthalmopathy. CDR3s include the opening cysteine and the closing phenylalanine or tryptophan. The order of the fields is clone size, J gene, D gene, V gene, CDR3 protein, CDR3 DNA. A D gene is named only where the DNA matches it firmly. The size of a clone is reported for some rows only, either as once, few or many, or as a class for expanded clones.

abundance: many
j_gene: TRBJ2-1
d_gene: NA
v_gene: TRBV28
CDR3aa: CASTLTGSYNEQFF
CDR3nt: TGTGCCAGCACCCTAACCGGATCCTACAATGAGCAGTTCTTC

abundance: many
j_gene: TRBJ1-2
d_gene: NA
v_gene: TRBV12-3/TRBV12-4
CDR3aa: CANNSPGGGYTF
CDR3nt: TGTGCCAATAATTCCCCAGGAGGCGGCTACACCTTC

abundance: many
j_gene: TRBJ2-5
d_gene: NA
v_gene: TRBV7-2
CDR3aa: CASSLDRNRQETQYF
CDR3nt: TGTGCCAGCAGCTTAGATAGGAACCGACAAGAGACCCAGTACTTC

abundance: few
j_gene: TRBJ2-1
d_gene: NA
v_gene: TRBV6-2/TRBV6-3
CDR3aa: CASSYLRAASNEQFF
CDR3nt: TGTGCCAGCAGTTACCTCCGGGCTGCTTCAAATGAGCAGTTCTTC

abundance: many
j_gene: TRBJ2-5
d_gene: TRBD2
v_gene: TRBV10-2
CDR3aa: CASRSPTSETQYF
CDR3nt: TGCGCCAGCAGAAGTCCGACTAGCGAGACCCAGTACTTC

abundance: many
j_gene: TRBJ1-2
d_gene: TRBD1
v_gene: TRBV30
CDR3aa: CAWSGGGLDGYTF
CDR3nt: TGTGCCTGGAGTGGAGGGGGCCTAGATGGCTACACCTTC

abundance: many
j_gene: TRBJ2-7
d_gene: NA
v_gene: TRBV6-2/TRBV6-3
CDR3aa: CASSYDMGKPKAEQYF
CDR3nt: TGTGCCAGCAGTTACGATATGGGAAAACCCAAAGCGGAGCAGTACTTC

abundance: many
j_gene: TRBJ1-1
d_gene: NA
v_gene: TRBV6-1
CDR3aa: CASRQSLGGRYTEAFF
CDR3nt: TGTGCCAGCAGACAAAGCCTTGGCGGGAGGTACACTGAAGCTTTCTTT

abundance: NA
j_gene: TRBJ1-1
d_gene: NA
v_gene: TRBV25-1
CDR3aa: CASSGIGTPKAFF
CDR3nt: TGTGCCAGCAGCGGAATAGGTACTCCAAAAGCTTTCTTT

abundance: NA
j_gene: TRBJ2-5
d_gene: TRBD2
v_gene: TRBV7-2
CDR3aa: CASSPRRGRETQYF
CDR3nt: TGTGCCAGCAGCCCGAGGCGGGGGAGGGAGACCCAGTACTTC

abundance: NA
j_gene: TRBJ1-2
d_gene: TRBD1
v_gene: TRBV20-1
CDR3aa: CSAKLNPGQGSGYTF
CDR3nt: TGCAGTGCCAAACTAAACCCGGGACAGGGGAGTGGCTACACCTTC

abundance: many
j_gene: TRBJ2-3
d_gene: TRBD2
v_gene: TRBV12-3/TRBV12-4
CDR3aa: CASSLVGLAGTRGTDTQYF
CDR3nt: TGTGCCAGCAGTTTAGTAGGACTAGCGGGGACCAGGGGGACAGATACGCAGTATTTT

abundance: medium-sized
j_gene: TRBJ2-1
d_gene: NA
v_gene: TRBV3-1
CDR3aa: CASSWEASYNEQFF
CDR3nt: TGTGCCAGCAGCTGGGAGGCCTCCTACAATGAGCAGTTCTTC

abundance: NA
j_gene: TRBJ2-3
d_gene: TRBD1
v_gene: TRBV27
CDR3aa: CASSSYRGLSTDTQYF
CDR3nt: TGTGCCAGCAGTTCCTACAGGGGGTTAAGCACAGATACGCAGTATTTT

abundance: NA
j_gene: TRBJ1-1
d_gene: NA
v_gene: TRBV19
CDR3aa: CASSMDGGNTEAFF
CDR3nt: TGTGCCAGTAGTATGGACGGAGGGAACACTGAAGCTTTCTTT

abundance: NA
j_gene: TRBJ1-6
d_gene: NA
v_gene: TRBV6-1
CDR3aa: CASTGGFNSPLHF
CDR3nt: TGTGCCAGTACGGGGGGATTTAATTCACCCCTCCACTTT

abundance: NA
j_gene: TRBJ2-1
d_gene: TRBD2
v_gene: TRBV4-3
CDR3aa: CASSQDWGGIDNEQFF
CDR3nt: TGCGCCAGCAGCCAAGACTGGGGAGGGATCGACAATGAGCAGTTCTTC

abundance: many
j_gene: TRBJ2-5
d_gene: NA
v_gene: TRBV20-1
CDR3aa: CSARGPQGQETQYF
CDR3nt: TGCAGTGCTAGGGGGCCCCAGGGCCAAGAGACCCAGTACTTC